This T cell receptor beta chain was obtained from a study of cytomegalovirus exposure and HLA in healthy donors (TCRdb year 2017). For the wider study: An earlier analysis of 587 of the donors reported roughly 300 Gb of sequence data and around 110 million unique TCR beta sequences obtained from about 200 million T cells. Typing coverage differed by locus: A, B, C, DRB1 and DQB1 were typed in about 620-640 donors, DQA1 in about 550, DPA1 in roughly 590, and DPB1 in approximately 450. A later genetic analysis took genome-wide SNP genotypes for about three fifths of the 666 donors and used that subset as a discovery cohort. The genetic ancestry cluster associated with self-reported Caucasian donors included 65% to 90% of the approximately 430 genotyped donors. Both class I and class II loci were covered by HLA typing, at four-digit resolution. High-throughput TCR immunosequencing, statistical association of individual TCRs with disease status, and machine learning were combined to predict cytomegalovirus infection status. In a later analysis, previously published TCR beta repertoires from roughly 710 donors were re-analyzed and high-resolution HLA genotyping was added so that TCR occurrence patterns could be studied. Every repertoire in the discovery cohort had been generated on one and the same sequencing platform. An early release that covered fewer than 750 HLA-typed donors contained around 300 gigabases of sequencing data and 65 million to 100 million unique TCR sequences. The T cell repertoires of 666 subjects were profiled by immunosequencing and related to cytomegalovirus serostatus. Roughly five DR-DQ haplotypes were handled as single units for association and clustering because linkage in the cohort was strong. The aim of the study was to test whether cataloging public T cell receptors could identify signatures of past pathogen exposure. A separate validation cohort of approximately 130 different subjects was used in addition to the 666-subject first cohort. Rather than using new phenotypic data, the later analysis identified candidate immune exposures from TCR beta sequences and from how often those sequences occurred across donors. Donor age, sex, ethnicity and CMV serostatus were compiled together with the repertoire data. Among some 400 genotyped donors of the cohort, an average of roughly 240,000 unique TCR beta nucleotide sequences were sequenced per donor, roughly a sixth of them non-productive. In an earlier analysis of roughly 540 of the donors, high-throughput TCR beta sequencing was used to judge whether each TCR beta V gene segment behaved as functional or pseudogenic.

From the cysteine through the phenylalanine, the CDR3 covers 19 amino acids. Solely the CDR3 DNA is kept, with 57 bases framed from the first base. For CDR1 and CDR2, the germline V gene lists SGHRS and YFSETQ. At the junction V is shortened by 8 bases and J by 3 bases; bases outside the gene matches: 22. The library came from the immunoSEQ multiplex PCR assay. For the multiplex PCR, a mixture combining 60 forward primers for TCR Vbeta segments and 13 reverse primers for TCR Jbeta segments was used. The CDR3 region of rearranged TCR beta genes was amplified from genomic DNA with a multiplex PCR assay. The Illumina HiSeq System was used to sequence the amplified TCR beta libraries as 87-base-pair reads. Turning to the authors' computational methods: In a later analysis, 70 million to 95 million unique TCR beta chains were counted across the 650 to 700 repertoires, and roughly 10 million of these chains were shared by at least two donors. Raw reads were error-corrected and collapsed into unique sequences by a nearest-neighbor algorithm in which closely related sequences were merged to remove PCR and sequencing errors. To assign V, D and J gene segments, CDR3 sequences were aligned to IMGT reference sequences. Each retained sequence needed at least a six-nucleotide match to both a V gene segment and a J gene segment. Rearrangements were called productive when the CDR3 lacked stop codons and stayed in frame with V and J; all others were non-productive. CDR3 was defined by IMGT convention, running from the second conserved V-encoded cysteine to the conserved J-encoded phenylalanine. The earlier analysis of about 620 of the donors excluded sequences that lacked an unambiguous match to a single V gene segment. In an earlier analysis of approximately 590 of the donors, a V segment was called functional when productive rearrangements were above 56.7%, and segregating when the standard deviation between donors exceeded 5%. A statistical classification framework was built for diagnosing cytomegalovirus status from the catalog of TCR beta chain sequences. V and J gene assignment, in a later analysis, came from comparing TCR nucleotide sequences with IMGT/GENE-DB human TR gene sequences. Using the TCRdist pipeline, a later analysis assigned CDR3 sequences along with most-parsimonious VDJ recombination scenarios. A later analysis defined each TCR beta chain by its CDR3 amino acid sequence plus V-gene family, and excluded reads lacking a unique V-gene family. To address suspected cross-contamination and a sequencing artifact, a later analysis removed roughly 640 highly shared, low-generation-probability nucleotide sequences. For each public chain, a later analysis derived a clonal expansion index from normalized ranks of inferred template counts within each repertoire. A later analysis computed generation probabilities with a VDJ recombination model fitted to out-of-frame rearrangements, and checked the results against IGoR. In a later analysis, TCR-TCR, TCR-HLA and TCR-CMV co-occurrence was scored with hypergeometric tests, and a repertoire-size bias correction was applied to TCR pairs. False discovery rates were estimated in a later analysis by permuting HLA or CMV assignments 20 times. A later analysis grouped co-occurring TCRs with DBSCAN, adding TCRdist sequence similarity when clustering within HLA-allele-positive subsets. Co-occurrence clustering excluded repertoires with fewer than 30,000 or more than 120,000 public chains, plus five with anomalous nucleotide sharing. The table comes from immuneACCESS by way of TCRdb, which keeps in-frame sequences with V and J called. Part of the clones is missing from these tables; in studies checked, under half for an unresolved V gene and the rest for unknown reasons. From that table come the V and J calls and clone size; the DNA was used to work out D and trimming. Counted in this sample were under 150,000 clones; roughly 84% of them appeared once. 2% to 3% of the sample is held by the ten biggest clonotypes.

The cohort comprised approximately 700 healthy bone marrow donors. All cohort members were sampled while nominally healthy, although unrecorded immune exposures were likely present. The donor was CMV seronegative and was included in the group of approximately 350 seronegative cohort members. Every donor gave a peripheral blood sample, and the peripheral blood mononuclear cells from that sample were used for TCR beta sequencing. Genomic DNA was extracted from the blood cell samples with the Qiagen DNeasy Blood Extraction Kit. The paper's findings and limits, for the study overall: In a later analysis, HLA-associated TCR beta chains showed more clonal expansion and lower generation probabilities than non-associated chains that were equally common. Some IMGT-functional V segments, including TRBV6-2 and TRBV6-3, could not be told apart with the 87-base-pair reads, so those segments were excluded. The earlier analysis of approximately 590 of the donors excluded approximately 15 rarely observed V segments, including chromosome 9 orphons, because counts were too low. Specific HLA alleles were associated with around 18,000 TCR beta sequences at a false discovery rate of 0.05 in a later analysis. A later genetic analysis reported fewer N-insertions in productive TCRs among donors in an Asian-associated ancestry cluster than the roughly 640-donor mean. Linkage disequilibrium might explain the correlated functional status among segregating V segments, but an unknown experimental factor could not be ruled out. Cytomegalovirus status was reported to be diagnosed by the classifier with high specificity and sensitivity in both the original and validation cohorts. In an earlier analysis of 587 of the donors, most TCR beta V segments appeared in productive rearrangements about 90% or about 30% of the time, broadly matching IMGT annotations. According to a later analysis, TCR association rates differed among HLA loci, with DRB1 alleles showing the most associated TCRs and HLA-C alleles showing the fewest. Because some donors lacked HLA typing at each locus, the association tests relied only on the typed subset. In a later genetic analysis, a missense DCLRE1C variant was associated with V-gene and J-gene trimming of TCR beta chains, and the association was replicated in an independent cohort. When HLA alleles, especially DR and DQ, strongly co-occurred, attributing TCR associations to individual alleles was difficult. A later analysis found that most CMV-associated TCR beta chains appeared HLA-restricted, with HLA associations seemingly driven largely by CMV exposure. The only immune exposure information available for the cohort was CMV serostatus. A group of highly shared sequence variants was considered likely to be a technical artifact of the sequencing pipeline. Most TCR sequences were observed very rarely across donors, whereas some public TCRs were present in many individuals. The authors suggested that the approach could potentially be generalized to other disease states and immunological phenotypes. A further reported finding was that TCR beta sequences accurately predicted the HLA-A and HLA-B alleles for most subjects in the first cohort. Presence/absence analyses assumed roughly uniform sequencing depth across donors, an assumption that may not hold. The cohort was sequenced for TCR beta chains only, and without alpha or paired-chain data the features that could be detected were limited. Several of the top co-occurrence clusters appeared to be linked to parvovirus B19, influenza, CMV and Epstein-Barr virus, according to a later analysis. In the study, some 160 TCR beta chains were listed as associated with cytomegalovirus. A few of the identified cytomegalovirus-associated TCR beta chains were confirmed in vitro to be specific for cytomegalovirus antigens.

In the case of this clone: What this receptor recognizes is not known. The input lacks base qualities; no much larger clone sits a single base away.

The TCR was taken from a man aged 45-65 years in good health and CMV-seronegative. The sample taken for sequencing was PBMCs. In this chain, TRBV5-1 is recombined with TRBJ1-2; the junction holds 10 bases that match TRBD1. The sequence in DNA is TGCGCCAGTAGGAGGACAGGGGGACTGGATCCGGAAGGGCACTATGGCTACACCTTC. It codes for CASRRTGGLDPEGHYGYTF.